Below are 26 T cell receptor beta chains sequenced from a single sample in a study of beta chain features in type 1 diabetes. Since all of the isolated RNA was reverse transcribed, expressed TCRB transcripts were what got sequenced. Libraries were prepared by immunoSEQ multiplex PCR; TCRdb keeps only in-frame clonotypes and omits some of them. The sample yields hundreds of thousands of clones, 10% to 15% seen once. The specimen was naive CD4+ T cells from blood. The receptors were gathered from a man younger than 35 in good health.

In its sample, this clone was seen a few times. The chain employs TRBV30 and TRBJ1-5; tentatively, D is TRBD1 (6 bases). Per germline, CDR1 GTSNPN and CDR2 SVGIG (reference sequence). The CDR3 runs to 13 residues. V was shortened by 3 bases and J by 3 bases, with 9 bases between the two germline ends. This chain's CDR3 is CAWSRGANQPQHF. The CDR3, as DNA: TGTGCCTGGAGCAGGGGTGCCAATCAGCCCCAGCATTTT.

This chain's CDR3 is CASSIDPQRPAYEQYF. In nucleotides, the CDR3 is TGTGCCAGTAGTATAGATCCCCAGCGGCCCGCCTACGAGCAGTACTTC. This sequence joins TRBV19 and TRBJ2-7, with D possibly being TRBD2 (5 bases). The V and J ends lost 0 bases and 2 bases respectively, with 14 bases between them. Germline V gene data show CDR1 as LNHDA and CDR2 as SQIVND (reference sequence). This CDR3 has 16 amino acids.

The sample holds a few counts of this clone. The chain uses TRBV21-1 and TRBJ2-3; the D call in the table, TRBD1, was not verified against the DNA. TRBV21-1 has pseudogene status. The CDR3 covers 16 residues. CDR3 sequence: CASSAGQGASTDTQYF. As DNA, the CDR3 is TGTGCCAGCAGCGCGGGACAGGGGGCCAGCACAGATACGCAGTATTTT.

The rearrangement joins TRBV5-4 to TRBJ1-2, with D unresolved. Trimming removed 4 bases from V and 5 bases from J, with 18 bases in between. Germline loops: CDR1 SGHNT, CDR2 YYREEE (reference sequence). This CDR3 has 15 residues. In nucleotides, the CDR3 is TGTGCCAGCAGCCTATATTCTAGCCGATCTTATGGCTACACCTTC. This gives the protein CASSLYSSRSYGYTF.

J is TRBJ2-1 and V is TRBV11-2; 8 bases align to TRBD2. The germline V gene encodes CDR1 SGHAT and CDR2 FQNNGV. The CDR3 has 16 amino acids. Trimming took 7 bases from V and 6 from J; bases not matched to a gene: 14. The CDR3: CASKSPGLGSRNEQFF. In nucleotides, the CDR3 is TGTGCCAGCAAAAGTCCGGGACTAGGCTCTCGCAATGAGCAGTTCTTC.

V gene TRBV7-2 combines with J gene TRBJ1-4, with TRBD1 identical over 10 bases. Germline values: CDR1 SGHTA, CDR2 FQGNSA. This CDR3 is 14 amino acids long. J gave up 8 bases and V 5 bases, and 5 bases lay outside the gene matches. The CDR3, as DNA: TGTGCCAGCAGCATTGGACAGGGGGGGGAAAAACTGTTTTTT. Its protein product is CASSIGQGGEKLFF.

This clone was counted a single time. The V gene is TRBV6-5, the J gene TRBJ2-3, with TRBD2 matching over 12 bases. Germline assignment: CDR1 MNHEY and CDR2 SVGAGI. This CDR3 spans 16 amino acids. The trim removed 0 bases at V and 4 bases at J, leaving 2 bases unmatched. As DNA, the CDR3 is TGTGCCAGCAGTTACTCGAGACTAGCGGGAGCAGATACGCAGTATTTT. Amino acids: CASSYSRLAGADTQYF.

The rearrangement joins TRBV5-1 to TRBJ1-2; TRBD1 aligns across 9 bases. The ends lost 6 bases at V and 7 bases at J; junction bases unmatched: 10. Germline lookup yields CDR1 SGHRS and CDR2 YFSETQ. The CDR3 has 14 residues. CDR3 sequence reads: CASTTSGQGIGYTF. In DNA form, the CDR3 reads TGCGCCAGCACCACCAGCGGACAGGGGATTGGCTACACCTTC.

The chain joins TRBV27 to TRBJ2-4; no clear D gene. Looked up from germline, CDR1 is MNHEY and CDR2 is SMNVEV (reference sequence). This CDR3 spans 13 amino acids. Deletions cut 2 bases from V and 6 bases from J, with 8 bases between. DNA of the CDR3: TGTGCCAGCAGTTTAGTCGGTGCAAACATTCAGTACTTC. Translation: CASSLVGANIQYF.

The CDR3 region is CASSQGTGALSGELFF. In DNA, the CDR3 is TGCGCCAGCAGCCAGGGTACAGGGGCCCTAAGCGGGGAGCTGTTTTTT. The rearrangement joins TRBV4-3 to TRBJ2-2, with 7 nucleotides matching TRBD1. The CDR3 loop spans 16 amino acids. J lost 7 bases, V lost 3 bases, and 11 bases had no gene match. Germline CDR1 and CDR2: LGHNA and YSLEER.

The chain couples TRBV5-1 to TRBJ1-5; 8 nucleotides agree with TRBD1. The V and J ends lost 4 bases and 0 bases, in that order; junction bases with no gene match: 3. This CDR3 is 15 amino acids long. Germline CDR1 reads SGHRS; CDR2 reads YFSETQ. In nucleotides, the CDR3 is TGCGCCAGCAGCACTACAGGGGGTAGCAATCAGCCCCAGCATTTT. As protein: CASSTTGGSNQPQHF.

This clone turned up a few times. This rearrangement joins TRBV7-8 to TRBJ2-3; TRBD2 agrees at 9 bases. With 2 bases clipped from V and 4 bases from J, the junction kept 13 bases outside the gene matches. CDR1 is SGHVS, CDR2 FQNEAQ, per germline. The CDR3 extends over 18 amino acids. The CDR3, as DNA: TGTGCCAGCAGCTTAAGGAGAACGTCGCGGGGGGGGGCAGATACGCAGTATTTT. This sequence encodes CASSLRRTSRGGADTQYF.

The rearrangement links TRBV5-1 to TRBJ1-2; 8 bases fit TRBD1. The germline gives CDR1 SGHRS, CDR2 YFSETQ. Losses at the gene ends were 6 bases for V and 7 bases for J; bases not matched to a gene: 11. This CDR3 spans 14 amino acids. The CDR3 region is CASTFDRQGSGYTF. CDR3 nucleotides: TGCGCCAGCACCTTCGATCGACAGGGGTCTGGCTACACCTTC.

This clone was seen at least ten times. This chain uses TRBV4-3 with TRBJ2-3, with a possible D match to TRBD2 (5 bases). From germline, CDR1 is LGHNA and CDR2 YSLEER. V dropped 0 bases and J dropped 0 bases, with 16 bases sitting between them. The CDR3 runs 18 residues. CDR3 sequence reads: CASSQDRSRGGSTDTQYF. The CDR3 region has the DNA TGCGCCAGCAGCCAAGATAGATCTCGCGGAGGCAGCACAGATACGCAGTATTTT.

This clone came up a few times. The sample carries other DNA sequences with the same CDR3. The J gene is TRBJ1-1, the V gene TRBV30; D unresolved. V lost 0 bases to trimming and J lost 0 bases, with 8 bases between them. Per the germline V gene, CDR1 is GTSNPN and CDR2 is SVGIG (reference sequence). The length of the CDR3 is 14 residues. CDR3 in amino acids: CAWSVGALNTEAFF. For the CDR3, the DNA is TGTGCCTGGAGTGTCGGAGCCCTGAACACTGAAGCTTTCTTT.

The chain joins TRBV11-3 to TRBJ2-1; maybe TRBD1 (6 bases). With 1 base removed from V and 9 bases from J, the gap between germline ends came to 13 bases. In germline, CDR1 is SGHNT, CDR2 YENEEA. The CDR3 spans 14 residues. CDR3 loop: CASSLGYRAIEQFF. The CDR3 region has the DNA TGTGCCAGCAGCTTAGGATACAGGGCCATTGAGCAGTTCTTC.

This clone was seen only a few times. The chain carries TRBV7-6 and TRBJ2-1; 11 positions match TRBD2. Germline values: CDR1 SGHVS, CDR2 FNYEAQ. The CDR3 is 16 amino acids. V dropped 0 bases and J dropped 7; count of bases not matched to a gene: 5. The CDR3 sequence: CASSLASGGAWNEQFF. CDR3 nucleotide sequence: TGTGCCAGCAGCTTAGCTAGCGGGGGGGCGTGGAATGAGCAGTTCTTC.

The chain carries TRBV20-1 and TRBJ2-5, with unresolved D. The CDR3 has 10 amino acids. V was clipped by 0 bases and J by 8 bases, with 4 bases between them. Per germline, CDR1 DFQATT and CDR2 SNEGSKA (reference sequence). The CDR3 bases are TGCAGTGCTAGAGACCTAACCCAGTACTTC. This sequence encodes CSARDLTQYF.

Only a few counts were recorded for this clone. V and J are TRBV14 and TRBJ2-2; D gene uncertain. The CDR3 is 14 residues long. Germline lookup yields CDR1 SGHDN and CDR2 FVKESK. Trimming stripped 1 base from V and 10 bases from J, with 13 bases between. This CDR3 is CASSQVGYLEELFF. The CDR3 coding sequence is TGTGCCAGCAGCCAAGTGGGCTATCTCGAGGAGCTGTTTTTT.

This clone was detected only a few times. The chain couples TRBV14 to TRBJ2-7, with a possible D match to TRBD2 (5 bases). The germline CDR1 and CDR2 sequences are SGHDN and FVKESK. Trimming cost V 1 base and J 2 bases, with 12 bases left between them. There are 15 residues in the CDR3. CDR3 in DNA: TGTGCCAGCAGCCAAGGAGTCGGGGAGACCTACGAGCAGTACTTC. This codes for CASSQGVGETYEQYF.

The chain carries TRBV7-9 and TRBJ1-2, with TRBD1 matching over 8 bases. This CDR3 is 15 amino acids long. The J segment lost 3 bases and the V segment lost 1 base, leaving 4 bases of the junction unmatched. CDR1 SEHNR and CDR2 FQNEAQ come from the germline V gene (reference sequence). CDR3 nucleotides: TGTGCCAGCAGCTTAGGACAGGGGTTGGACTATGGCTACACCTTC. Translation: CASSLGQGLDYGYTF.

This clone appeared a few times. V gene TRBV29-1 combines with J gene TRBJ2-1, with D tentatively TRBD2 (6 bases). The CDR3 contains 16 residues. CDR1 is SQVTM and CDR2 is ANQGSEA in the germline V gene. Here the CDR3 DNA reads TGCAGTCAGGGCAGGGTCGGAGGGAGATCCTACAATGAGCAGTTCTTC. It codes for CSQGRVGGRSYNEQFF.

J is TRBJ2-1 and V is TRBV6-5; D is unresolved. The germline V and J ends were trimmed by 0 bases and 1 base, with 7 bases remaining between them. The V gene's germline CDR1 is MNHEY and CDR2 SVGAGI. The CDR3 sequence is 15 residues long. Here the CDR3 reads CASSYSRNSYNEQFF. DNA for the CDR3: TGTGCCAGCAGTTACTCGCGCAATTCCTACAATGAGCAGTTCTTC.

This CDR3 reads CASSLNPGVTDTQYF. In DNA form, the CDR3 reads TGCGCCAGCAGCCTTAACCCGGGGGTCACAGATACGCAGTATTTT. The chain carries TRBV4-3 and TRBJ2-3; the D gene is possibly TRBD2 (6 bases). CDR1 and CDR2 from the germline V gene are LGHNA and YSLEER. The ends were cut back, 4 bases at V and 2 bases at J, with 13 bases in the middle. The CDR3 totals 15 residues.

A note on this clone: Other DNA sequences in the same sample also yield this CDR3. This rearrangement joins TRBV5-1 to TRBJ1-1, with D unresolved. CDR3 size: 13 residues. CDR1 and CDR2 from the germline V gene are SGHRS and YFSETQ. The V end lost 2 bases, the J end lost 1 base, and 6 bases lay between the germline ends. The CDR3 reads CASSFTANTEAFF. In DNA, the CDR3 is TGCGCCAGCAGCTTTACAGCGAACACTGAAGCTTTCTTT. The full variable domain, in which reference TRBV5-1 and TRBJ1-1 provide the parts outside the CDR3, is KAGVTQTPRYLIKTRGQQVTLSCSPISGHRSVSWYQQTPGQGLQFLFEYFSETQRNKGNFPGRFSGRQFSNSRSEMNVSTLELGDSALYLCASSFTANTEAFFGQGTRLTVV.

This clone was detected only a few times. V gene TRBV4-2 combines with J gene TRBJ1-5, with TRBD1 as a possible D gene (5 bases). V was pared by 1 base and J by 6 bases, with 10 bases between. Per germline, CDR1 LGHNA and CDR2 YNFKEQ. The CDR3 covers 14 residues. In DNA form, the CDR3 reads TGTGCCAGCAGCCAAGTACAGGCTGGTCAGCCCCAGCATTTT. Its protein product is CASSQVQAGQPQHF.